These T cell receptor beta chains were read from a single sample in a study of technical replicates of blood from a few donors. TCRdb's table, derived via immunoSEQ multiplex PCR, lists solely in-frame clones and lacks some. The sample gives roughly 72,000 clones, approximately 96% of which show up once; 0.3% to 0.45% is in the top ten. Material: T cells isolated from PBMCs. The receptors here all came from a human donor in good health. Both conserved end residues are part of each CDR3. D genes are given only for firm matches. Part of the rows lack a size; the others show once, few, many or a class for expanded clones.

j_call clone_size d_call v_call cdr3_aa cdr3_nt
TRBJ2-7 . TRBD2 TRBV6-5 CASSSGSLSYEQYF TGTGCCAGCAGCAGCGGGAGTTTGTCCTACGAGCAGTACTTC
TRBJ2-7 once . TRBV9 CASSVEPGEYSYEQYF TGTGCCAGCAGCGTAGAACCGGGAGAATACTCCTACGAGCAGTACTTC
TRBJ2-2 . . TRBV7-3 CASSLGANTGELFF TGTGCCAGCAGCTTAGGAGCGAACACCGGGGAGCTGTTTTTT
TRBJ2-5 . . TRBV7-3 CASSPRGGETQYF TGTGCCAGCAGCCCGAGGGGGGGGGAGACCCAGTACTTC
TRBJ1-4 . TRBD1 TRBV6-5 CASSGFTGGEEKLFF TGTGCCAGCAGCGGATTTACAGGGGGCGAGGAAAAACTGTTTTTT
TRBJ2-1 . TRBD2 TRBV4-1 CASSQDAGGYNEQFF TGCGCCAGCAGCCAAGATGCGGGGGGATATAATGAGCAGTTCTTC
TRBJ1-2 . TRBD1 TRBV19 CASSVTPDRGRFDGYTF TGTGCCAGTAGTGTAACCCCGGACAGGGGGCGGTTCGATGGCTACACCTTC
TRBJ2-1 few TRBD1 TRBV7-3 CASSLGQGGANEQFF TGTGCCAGCAGCTTAGGACAGGGGGGGGCCAATGAGCAGTTCTTC
TRBJ2-1 . TRBD2 TRBV7-3 CASSLGGGNEQFF TGTGCCAGCAGCTTGGGGGGAGGGAATGAGCAGTTCTTC
TRBJ1-1 . . TRBV5-6 CASSLVGLTEAFF TGTGCCAGCAGCTTGGTCGGGTTGACGGAAGCTTTCTTT
TRBJ2-7 . TRBD2 TRBV4-2 CASSPLVAGSYEQYF TGTGCCAGCAGCCCCCTGGTAGCGGGAAGTTACGAGCAGTACTTC
TRBJ2-2 . . TRBV5-6 CASSFANTGELFF TGTGCCAGCAGCTTCGCGAACACCGGGGAGCTGTTTTTT
TRBJ1-1 . . TRBV5-4 CASSLQRNTEAFF TGTGCCAGCAGCTTACAAAGGAACACTGAAGCTTTCTTT
TRBJ1-1 . . TRBV29-1 CSVDASGMNTEAFF TGCAGCGTTGACGCGTCGGGGATGAACACTGAAGCTTTCTTT
TRBJ1-1 . . TRBV5-4 CASSSGPTEGTEAFF TGTGCCAGCAGCTCCGGGCCCACGGAGGGCACTGAAGCTTTCTTT
TRBJ1-3 . TRBD1 TRBV12-5 CASGRTIGQAGNTIYF TGTGCTAGTGGGCGAACTATCGGACAGGCTGGAAACACCATATATTTT
TRBJ2-3 . . TRBV9 CASSVQGQYTQYF TGTGCCAGCAGCGTCCAGGGACAATATACGCAGTATTTT
TRBJ1-2 . TRBD1 TRBV7-9 CASSLGTGDANYGYTF TGTGCCAGCAGCTTGGGGACAGGAGACGCTAACTATGGCTACACCTTC
TRBJ2-2 . TRBD2 TRBV7-9 CASVVSLAGGPSTGELFF TGTGCCAGCGTAGTGTCACTAGCGGGAGGGCCGTCCACCGGGGAGCTGTTTTTT
TRBJ2-7 . TRBD2 TRBV28 CAIGTSGSYEQYF TGTGCCATTGGGACTAGCGGGAGTTACGAGCAGTACTTC
TRBJ1-1 . TRBD1 TRBV19 CASSQGEAGTEAFF TGTGCCAGTAGTCAGGGGGAAGCTGGCACTGAAGCTTTCTTT
TRBJ2-7 . . TRBV7-3 CASSLGGLGPSYEQYF TGTGCCAGCAGCTTAGGTGGCCTTGGGCCCTCCTACGAGCAGTACTTC